These 8 T cell receptor beta chains came from one sample sequenced in a study of blood T cell repertoires in COVID-19. Clones were read by immunoSEQ multiplex PCR, and TCRdb kept only the in-frame ones, dropping some. The sample shows about 150,000 clones, around 85% of them seen only once. Sequencing was performed on peripheral blood. These receptors came from a man aged 60 to 75 with COVID-19, enrolled during active disease.

This rearrangement joins TRBV6-5 to TRBJ1-1; 7 bases map to TRBD1. Looked up from germline, CDR1 is MNHEY and CDR2 is SVGAGI. V shed 6 bases and J 5 bases; nucleotides not matched to a gene: 12. This CDR3 has 15 residues. CDR3 loop: CASSDAGQAGTEAFF. As DNA, the CDR3 is TGTGCCAGCAGCGATGCTGGACAGGCCGGAACTGAAGCTTTCTTT.

The genes are TRBV13 and TRBJ2-7, with unresolved D. The CDR3 contains 12 residues. Trimming took 1 base from V and 2 from J, leaving 3 bases between them. Germline V gives CDR1 PRHDT, CDR2 FYEKMQ (reference sequence). This CDR3 reads CASSLAAYEQYF. The CDR3 DNA reads as TGTGCCAGCAGCTTAGCTGCCTACGAGCAGTACTTC.

The gene calls are TRBV30 and TRBJ1-6; 8 positions match TRBD1. The V gene's germline CDR1 is GTSNPN and CDR2 SVGIG (reference sequence). Losses at the gene ends were 2 bases for V and 14 bases for J; bases not matched to a gene: 14. The CDR3 runs to 15 residues. CDR3 region: CAWSRHVPGQETLHF. CDR3 sequence (DNA): TGTGCCTGGAGTCGACATGTCCCGGGACAGGAGACCCTCCACTTT.

The chain employs TRBV6-2 or TRBV6-3 and TRBJ2-3, with 10 nucleotides matching TRBD2. V shed 6 bases, J shed 0 bases, and the junction held 18 bases outside the gene matches. The CDR3 length is 20 residues. In germline, CDR1 is MNHEY, CDR2 SVGEGT. This CDR3 reads CASSPRLGQRGGLSTDTQYF. CDR3 in DNA: TGTGCCAGCAGCCCAAGACTCGGCCAGCGGGGGGGCCTAAGCACAGATACGCAGTATTTT.

This clone has a handful of counts. V usage is TRBV6-2 or TRBV6-3 and J usage is TRBJ1-2, with D maybe TRBD1 (6 bases). The CDR3 is 12 residues long. Germline V gene lookup returns CDR1 MNHEY and CDR2 SVGEGT. V was trimmed by 6 bases and J by 8 bases, leaving 13 bases between them. The CDR3 reads CASSPEQGGYTF. The CDR3, as DNA: TGTGCCAGCAGCCCAGAACAGGGAGGCTACACCTTC.

The chain carries TRBV10-3 and TRBJ1-1; D is unclear. The CDR3 covers 13 residues. CDR1 and CDR2 from the germline V gene are ENHRY and SYGVKD. V lost 3 bases, J lost 0 bases, and 5 bases lay in between. The DNA for the CDR3 is TGTGCCATCAGTGACAGAATGAACACTGAAGCTTTCTTT. This codes for CAISDRMNTEAFF.

This chain links TRBV5-3 with TRBJ2-1; TRBD1 agrees at 11 bases. TRBV5-3 is marked as an open reading frame, function uncertain. Trimming took 3 bases from V and 7 from J; bases not matched to a gene: 9. CDR3 length: 16 residues. The CDR3 region has the DNA TGTGCCAGAAGCTGGAAGTCCCGGGACAGGGGGAATGAGCAGTTCTTC. This encodes CARSWKSRDRGNEQFF.

This clone was observed once. The chain has TRBV7-2 and TRBJ2-3; a weak D match, TRBD1 (5 bases). CDR1 and CDR2 (germline): SGHTA, FQGNSA. CDR3 length: 15 amino acids. Trimming cost V 1 base and J 7 bases, with 15 bases left between them. CDR3 loop: CASSLGSGAKYTQYF. The CDR3 coding sequence is TGTGCCAGCAGCTTAGGAAGTGGGGCGAAATATACGCAGTATTTT.